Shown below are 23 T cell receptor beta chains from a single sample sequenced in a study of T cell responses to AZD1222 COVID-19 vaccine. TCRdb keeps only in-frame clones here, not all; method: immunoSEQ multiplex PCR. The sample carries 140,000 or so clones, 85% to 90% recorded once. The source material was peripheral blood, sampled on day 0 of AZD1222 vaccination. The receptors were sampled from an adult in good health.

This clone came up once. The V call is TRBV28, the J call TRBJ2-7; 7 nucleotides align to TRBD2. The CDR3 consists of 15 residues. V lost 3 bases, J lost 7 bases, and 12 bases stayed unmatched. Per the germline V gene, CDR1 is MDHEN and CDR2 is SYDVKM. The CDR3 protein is CASSLGGGRMNEQYF. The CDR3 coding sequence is TGTGCCAGCAGTTTGGGGGGAGGGCGCATGAATGAGCAGTACTTC.

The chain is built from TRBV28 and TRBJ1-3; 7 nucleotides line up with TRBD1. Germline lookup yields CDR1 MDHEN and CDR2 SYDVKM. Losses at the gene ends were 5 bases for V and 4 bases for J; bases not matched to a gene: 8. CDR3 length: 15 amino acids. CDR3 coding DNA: TGTGCCAGCAGTCTGACCACAGGGGTAGGAAACACCATATATTTT. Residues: CASSLTTGVGNTIYF.

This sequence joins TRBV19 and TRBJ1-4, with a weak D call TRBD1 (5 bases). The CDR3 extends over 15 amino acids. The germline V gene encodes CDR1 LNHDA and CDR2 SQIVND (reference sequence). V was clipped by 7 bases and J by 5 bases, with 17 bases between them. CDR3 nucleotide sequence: TGTGCCAGTATCGAAAGGGGCGCGTCAAATGAAAAACTGTTTTTT. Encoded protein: CASIERGASNEKLFF.

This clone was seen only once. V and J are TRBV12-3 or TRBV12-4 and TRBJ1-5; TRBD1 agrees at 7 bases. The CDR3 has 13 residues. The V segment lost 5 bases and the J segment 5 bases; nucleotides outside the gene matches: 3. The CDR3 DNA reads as TGTGCCAGCAGTCCCCAGGGGGATCAGCCCCAGCATTTT. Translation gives CASSPQGDQPQHF.

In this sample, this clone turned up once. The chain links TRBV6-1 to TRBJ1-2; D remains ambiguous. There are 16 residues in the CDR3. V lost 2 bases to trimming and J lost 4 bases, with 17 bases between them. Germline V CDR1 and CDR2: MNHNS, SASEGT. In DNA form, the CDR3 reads TGTGCCAGCAGTGAAAATAGTGCAGATCGATTCTATGGCTACACCTTC. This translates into CASSENSADRFYGYTF.

The CDR3: CASSHGTGNYEQYF. CDR3 in DNA: TGTGCCAGCAGTCACGGGACAGGAAACTACGAGCAGTACTTC. The rearrangement uses TRBV27 and TRBJ2-7; 8 nucleotides agree with TRBD1. There are 14 residues in the CDR3. CDR1 and CDR2 (germline): MNHEY, SMNVEV (reference sequence). Losses at the gene ends were 5 bases for V and 3 bases for J; bases not matched to a gene: 6.

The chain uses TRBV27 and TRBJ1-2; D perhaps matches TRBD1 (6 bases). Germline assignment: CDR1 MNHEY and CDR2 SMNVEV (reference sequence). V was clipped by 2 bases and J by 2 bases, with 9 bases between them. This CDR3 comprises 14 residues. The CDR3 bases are TGTGCCAGCAGTTTACAAGGGGGGAACTATGGCTACACCTTC. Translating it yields CASSLQGGNYGYTF.

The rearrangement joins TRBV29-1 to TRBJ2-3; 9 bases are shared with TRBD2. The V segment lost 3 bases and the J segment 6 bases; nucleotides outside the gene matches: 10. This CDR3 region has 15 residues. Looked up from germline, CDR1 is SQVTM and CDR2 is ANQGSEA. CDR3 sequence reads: CSVESSGASRDTQYF. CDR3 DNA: TGCAGCGTTGAGTCTAGCGGGGCCTCCAGGGATACGCAGTATTTT.

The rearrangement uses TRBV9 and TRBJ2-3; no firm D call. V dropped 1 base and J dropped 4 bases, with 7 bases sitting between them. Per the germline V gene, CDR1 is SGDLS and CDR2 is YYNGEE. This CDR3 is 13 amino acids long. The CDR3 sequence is CASSVSPADTQYF. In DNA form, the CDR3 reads TGTGCCAGCAGCGTATCGCCGGCAGATACGCAGTATTTT. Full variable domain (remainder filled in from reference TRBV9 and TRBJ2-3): DSGVTQTPKHLITATGQRVTLRCSPRSGDLSVYWYQQSLDQGLQFLIQYYNGEERAKGNILERFSAQQFPDLHSELNLSSLELGDSALYFCASSVSPADTQYFGPGTRLTVL.

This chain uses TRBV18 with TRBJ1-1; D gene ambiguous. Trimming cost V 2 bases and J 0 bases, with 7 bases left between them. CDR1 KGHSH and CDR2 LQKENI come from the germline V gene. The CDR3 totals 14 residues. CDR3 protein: CASSPTALNTEAFF. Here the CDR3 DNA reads TGTGCCAGCTCACCAACGGCCTTGAACACTGAAGCTTTCTTT. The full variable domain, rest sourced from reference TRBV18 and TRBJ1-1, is NAGVMQNPRHLVRRRGQEARLRCSPMKGHSHVYWYRQLPEEGLKFMVYLQKENIIDESGMPKERFSAEFPKEGPSILRIQQVVRGDSAAYFCASSPTALNTEAFFGQGTRLTVV.

The CDR3 loop is CASSLQGGNTIYF. Written as DNA, the CDR3 is TGTGCCAGCAGTTTACAGGGCGGAAACACCATATATTTT. The rearrangement joins TRBV28 to TRBJ1-3, with a tentative D call TRBD1 (5 bases). CDR1 and CDR2 (germline): MDHEN, SYDVKM. Trimming shortened V by 2 bases and J by 4 bases, and 6 bases separated the two germline ends. The CDR3 contains 13 residues.

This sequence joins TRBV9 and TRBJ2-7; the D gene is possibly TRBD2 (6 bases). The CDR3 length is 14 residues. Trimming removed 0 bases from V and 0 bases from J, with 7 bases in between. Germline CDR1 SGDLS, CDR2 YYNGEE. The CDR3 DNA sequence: TGTGCCAGCAGCGTAGGACTAGTCTCCTACGAGCAGTACTTC. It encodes CASSVGLVSYEQYF. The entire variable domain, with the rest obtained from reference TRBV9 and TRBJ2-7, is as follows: DSGVTQTPKHLITATGQRVTLRCSPRSGDLSVYWYQQSLDQGLQFLIQYYNGEERAKGNILERFSAQQFPDLHSELNLSSLELGDSALYFCASSVGLVSYEQYFGPGTRLTVT.

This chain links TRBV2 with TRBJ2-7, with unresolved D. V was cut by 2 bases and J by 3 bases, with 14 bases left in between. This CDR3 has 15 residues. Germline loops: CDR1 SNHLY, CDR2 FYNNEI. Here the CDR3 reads CASSEIRREIYEQYF. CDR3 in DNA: TGTGCCAGCAGTGAAATCAGAAGAGAGATCTACGAGCAGTACTTC.

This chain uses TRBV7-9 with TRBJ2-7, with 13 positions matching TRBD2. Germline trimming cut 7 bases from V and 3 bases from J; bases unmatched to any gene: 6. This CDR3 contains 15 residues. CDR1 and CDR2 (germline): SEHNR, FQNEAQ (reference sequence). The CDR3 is CASTGLAGVYYEQYF. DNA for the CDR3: TGTGCCAGCACCGGACTAGCGGGAGTTTACTACGAGCAGTACTTC. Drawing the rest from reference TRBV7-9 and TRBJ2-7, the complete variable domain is DTGVSQNPRHKITKRGQNVTFRCDPISEHNRLYWYRQTLGQGPEFLTYFQNEAQLEKSRLLSDRFSAERPKGSFSTLEIQRTEQGDSAMYLCASTGLAGVYYEQYFGPGTRLTVT.

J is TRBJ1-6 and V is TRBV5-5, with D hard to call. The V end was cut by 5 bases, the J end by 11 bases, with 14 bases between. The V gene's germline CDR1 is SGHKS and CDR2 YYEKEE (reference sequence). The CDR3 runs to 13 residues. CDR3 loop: CASSPRTDTPLHF. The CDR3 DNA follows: TGTGCCAGCAGTCCCCGGACGGATACACCCCTCCACTTT.

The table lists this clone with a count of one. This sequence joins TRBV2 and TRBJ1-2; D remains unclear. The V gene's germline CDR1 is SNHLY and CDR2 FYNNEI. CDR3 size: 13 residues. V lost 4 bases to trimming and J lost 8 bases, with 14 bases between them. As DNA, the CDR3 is TGTGCCAGCAGTGGACAACTTGAGGGAGGCTACACCTTC. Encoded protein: CASSGQLEGGYTF. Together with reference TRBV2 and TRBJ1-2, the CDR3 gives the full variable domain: EPEVTQTPSHQVTQMGQEVILRCVPISNHLYFYWYRQILGQKVEFLVSFYNNEISEKSEIFDDQFSVERPDGSNFTLKIRSTKLEDSAMYFCASSGQLEGGYTFGSGTRLTVV.

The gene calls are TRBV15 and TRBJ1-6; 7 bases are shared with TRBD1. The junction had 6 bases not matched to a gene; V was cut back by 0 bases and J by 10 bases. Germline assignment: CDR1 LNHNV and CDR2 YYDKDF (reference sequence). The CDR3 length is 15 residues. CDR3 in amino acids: CATSREKTGLSPLHF. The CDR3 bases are TGTGCCACCAGCAGAGAAAAGACAGGGTTATCACCCCTCCACTTT.

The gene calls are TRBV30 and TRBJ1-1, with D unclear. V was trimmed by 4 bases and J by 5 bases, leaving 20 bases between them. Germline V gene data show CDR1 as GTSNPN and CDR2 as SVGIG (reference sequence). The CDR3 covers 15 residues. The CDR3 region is CAWTQGGAGSTEAFF. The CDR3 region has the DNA TGTGCCTGGACCCAAGGTGGAGCCGGGAGTACTGAAGCTTTCTTT.

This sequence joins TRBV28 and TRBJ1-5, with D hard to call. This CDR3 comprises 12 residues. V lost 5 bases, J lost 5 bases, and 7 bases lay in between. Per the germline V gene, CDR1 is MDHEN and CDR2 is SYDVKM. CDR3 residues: CASSQQHQPQHF. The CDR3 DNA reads TGTGCCAGCAGTCAACAACATCAGCCCCAGCATTTT. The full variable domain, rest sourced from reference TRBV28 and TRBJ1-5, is DVKVTQSSRYLVKRTGEKVFLECVQDMDHENMFWYRQDPGLGLRLIYFSYDVKMKEKGDIPEGYSVSREKKERFSLILESASTNQTSMYLCASSQQHQPQHFGDGTRLSIL.

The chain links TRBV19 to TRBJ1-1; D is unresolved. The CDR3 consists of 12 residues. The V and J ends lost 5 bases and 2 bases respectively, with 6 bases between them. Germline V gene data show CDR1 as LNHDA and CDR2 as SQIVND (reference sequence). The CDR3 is CASSYVNTEAFF. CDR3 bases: TGTGCCAGTAGTTACGTTAACACTGAAGCTTTCTTT.

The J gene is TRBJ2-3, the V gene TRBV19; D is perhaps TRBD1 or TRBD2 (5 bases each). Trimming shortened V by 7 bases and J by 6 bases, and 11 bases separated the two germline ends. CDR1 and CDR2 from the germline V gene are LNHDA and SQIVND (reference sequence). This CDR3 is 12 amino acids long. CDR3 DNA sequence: TGTGCCAGTACCCAAGGGGAGGATACGCAGTATTTT. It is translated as CASTQGEDTQYF.

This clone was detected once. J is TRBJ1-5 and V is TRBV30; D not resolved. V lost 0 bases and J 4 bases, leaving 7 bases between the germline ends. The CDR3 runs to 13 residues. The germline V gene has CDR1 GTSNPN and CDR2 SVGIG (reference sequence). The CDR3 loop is CAWSVRENQPQHF. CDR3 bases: TGTGCCTGGAGTGTAAGGGAGAATCAGCCCCAGCATTTT.

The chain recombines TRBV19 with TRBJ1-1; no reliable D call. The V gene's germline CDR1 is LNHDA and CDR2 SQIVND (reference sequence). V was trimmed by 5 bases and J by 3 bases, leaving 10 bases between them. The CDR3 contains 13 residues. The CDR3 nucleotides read TGTGCCAGTAGTGGACTATTAGACACTGAAGCTTTCTTT. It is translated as CASSGLLDTEAFF.